This T cell receptor (beta chain) was captured by sequencing in a study of T cell responses to AZD1222 COVID-19 vaccine. V shed 2 bases, J shed 12 bases, and the junction held 9 bases outside the gene matches. The length of the CDR3 is 16 residues. Germline values: CDR1 MNHEY, CDR2 SVGAGI. The data were produced by immunoSEQ multiplex PCR, yet TCRdb's version contains in-frame clones alone and is incomplete. The data contain 120,000 to 150,000 clones, about nine tenths of them singletons. Sequences were derived from peripheral blood, sampled on day 0 of AZD1222 vaccination. The source of this sequence is an adult in good health. The V call is TRBV6-5, the J call TRBJ2-1, with 14 bases that match TRBD2. The CDR3 coding sequence is TGTGCCAGCAGTTACGAGACTAGCGGGGGGGCCGTTGGGCAGTTCTTC. It encodes CASSYETSGGAVGQFF.